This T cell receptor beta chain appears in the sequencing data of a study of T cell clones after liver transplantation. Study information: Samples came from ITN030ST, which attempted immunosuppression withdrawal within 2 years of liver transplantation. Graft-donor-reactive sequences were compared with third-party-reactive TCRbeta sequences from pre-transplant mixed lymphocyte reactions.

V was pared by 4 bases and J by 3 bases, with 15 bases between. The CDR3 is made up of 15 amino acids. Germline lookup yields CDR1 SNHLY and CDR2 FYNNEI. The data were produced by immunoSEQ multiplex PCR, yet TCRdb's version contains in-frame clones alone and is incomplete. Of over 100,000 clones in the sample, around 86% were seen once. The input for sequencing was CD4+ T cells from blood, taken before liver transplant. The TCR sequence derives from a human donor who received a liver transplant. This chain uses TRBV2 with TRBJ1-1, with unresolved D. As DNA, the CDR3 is TGTGCCAGCAGTGTGGAAGGGTCTTGGGACACTGAAGCTTTCTTT. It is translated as CASSVEGSWDTEAFF.